This T cell receptor (beta chain) was identified in a study of long-term antiretroviral therapy in people with HIV. Study-level findings and limits: Clonal expansions arising prior to ART prevailed in the repertoire at every time point.

CDR3 length equals 16 residues. V was shortened by 3 bases and J by 5 bases, with 16 bases between the two germline ends. In germline, CDR1 is LNHDA, CDR2 SQIVND (reference sequence). As for this clone: The antigen remains unidentified.

Runs used v3.0 of the immunoSEQ assay and were done at survey level. Data came from immunoSEQ multiplex PCR; TCRdb stores just in-frame clones and leaves some out. The sample consists of 20,000 to 25,000 clones, over 75% of them appearing once. The sequence was obtained from a man between 50 and 59 years old with HIV. This chain connects TRBV19 to TRBJ1-4; no clear D. Sample: unsorted PBMCs, taken 0.3 years after starting antiretroviral therapy. The CDR3 DNA reads as TGTGCCAGTAGTATCGGAGGGAATCGGGCGAATGAAAAACTGTTTTTT. This sequence encodes CASSIGGNRANEKLFF.